This T cell receptor (beta chain) derives from a study of blood T cell repertoires in COVID-19. Study at large: The samples span acute and convalescent COVID-19 from the United States, Italy and Spain.

Method: immunoSEQ multiplex PCR; TCRdb's copy keeps in-frame clones and lacks some. The sample consists of fewer than 55,000 clones, approximately 70% of them appearing once. V lost 3 bases and J lost 5, with 9 bases in between. The CDR3 runs 13 residues. Germline CDR1 KGHDR, CDR2 SFDVKD. This TCR came from a woman in her sixties or seventies with acute or convalescent COVID-19. Sample: peripheral blood. The chain combines TRBV24-1 with TRBJ1-2, with D hard to call. The chain's CDR3 is CATSDTGSYGYTF. The CDR3 DNA is TGTGCCACCAGTGATACGGGATCGTATGGCTACACCTTC.